This is a list of T cell receptor beta chains from one sample in a study of cytomegalovirus exposure and HLA in healthy donors. Data came from immunoSEQ multiplex PCR; TCRdb stores just in-frame clones and leaves some out. The sample has some 170,000 clones, around 76% seen once. Sequencing was performed on PBMCs. All receptors come from a woman in her thirties or forties in good health and CMV-seronegative. CDR3s include the opening cysteine and the closing phenylalanine or tryptophan. D genes are given only for firm matches. Size values are once, few and many counts, or a class for expanded clones, and some rows have none.

TRBV11-1	NA	TRBJ1-1	NA	TGTGCCAGCAGCCAGTCGGGGGGGGCGCACACTGAAGCTTTCTTT	CASSQSGGAHTEAFF
TRBV9	few	TRBJ2-1	TRBD2	TGTGCCAGCAGCGTACGCGGGACTAGCGGAGGAGATGAGCAGTTCTTC	CASSVRGTSGGDEQFF
TRBV5-6	few	TRBJ2-7	NA	TGTGCCAGCAGCTTGGCCCAGAAACCAAACTACGAGCAGTACTTC	CASSLAQKPNYEQYF
TRBV6-1	NA	TRBJ1-1	NA	TGTGCCAGCAGTGAACTGGGAGGGGCCCAAGGAGCTTTCTTT	CASSELGGAQGAFF
TRBV6-5	NA	TRBJ1-1	NA	TGTGCCAGCAGTACAGGGTCTCGGACTGAAGCTTTCTTT	CASSTGSRTEAFF
TRBV7-9	NA	TRBJ1-5	NA	TGTGCCAGCAGCTTAGGCCCAGGGAGCAATCAGCCCCAGCATTTT	CASSLGPGSNQPQHF
TRBV29-1	NA	TRBJ2-5	TRBD2	TGCAGTATAGCGGGAACACAAGAGACCCAGTACTTC	CSIAGTQETQYF
TRBV6-1	NA	TRBJ2-3	NA	TGTGCCAGCGGAAGCGGCCCTAGCACAGATACGCAGTATTTT	CASGSGPSTDTQYF
TRBV30	NA	TRBJ2-2	NA	TGTGCCTGGGGAAGGACAGGCGAAATAGGATCTGGGGAGGTGTTTTTT	CAWGRTGEIGSGEVFF
TRBV30	NA	TRBJ2-2	NA	TGTGCCTGGAGTGTACAAAACTTTTTAACAACCGGAGCCCCCACCGGGGAGCTGTTTTTT	CAWSVQNFLTTGAPTGELFF
TRBV6-5	NA	TRBJ2-3	NA	TGTGCCAGCAGCTTCCTCCGCACAGATACGCAGTATTTT	CASSFLRTDTQYF
TRBV28	once	TRBJ1-1	NA	TGTGCCAGCAGTTTATTATCAGGGACTGAAGCTTTCTTT	CASSLLSGTEAFF
TRBV6-5	NA	TRBJ2-7	TRBD1	TGTGCCAGCAGTTCCGGGGACAGGGCCTACGAGCAGTACTTC	CASSSGDRAYEQYF
TRBV7-9	NA	TRBJ2-7	NA	TGTGCCAGCAGCCCCAGGCCCGGCACTAGCCAGGGCGAGCAGTACTTC	CASSPRPGTSQGEQYF
TRBV28	NA	TRBJ2-7	NA	TGTGCCAGCACAGGGTCCTACGAGCAGTACTTC	CASTGSYEQYF
TRBV6-5	NA	TRBJ2-6	NA	TGTGCCAGCACCCTACTATCCTCTGGGGCCAACGTCCTGACTTTC	CASTLLSSGANVLTF
TRBV13	once	TRBJ2-5	NA	TGTGCCAGCAGCCCCTCACAGGGAGAGACCCAGTACTTC	CASSPSQGETQYF
TRBV7-2	NA	TRBJ1-2	NA	TGTGCCAGCAGCCTACAGCCTAACTATGGCTACACCTTC	CASSLQPNYGYTF
TRBV6-1	NA	TRBJ1-2	NA	TGTGCCAGCAGTGCCACAGATTATGGCTACACCTTC	CASSATDYGYTF
TRBV5-1	NA	TRBJ1-1	NA	TGCGCCAGCAGTAGGGGGGGCCTGTGGAACACTGAAGCTTTCTTT	CASSRGGLWNTEAFF
TRBV6-1	NA	TRBJ2-7	NA	TGTGCCAGCAGTGAAGACTACAGGCAACCTTACGAGCAGTACTTC	CASSEDYRQPYEQYF
TRBV5-1	NA	TRBJ1-6	TRBD1	TGCGCCAGCAGCAGACAGGGGGGGAGTAATTCACCCCTCCACTTT	CASSRQGGSNSPLHF
TRBV7-9	NA	TRBJ2-2	TRBD1	TGTGCCAGCAGCTTAGATATTTCTCGGACAGGGACCGGGGAGCTGTTTTTT	CASSLDISRTGTGELFF
TRBV5-1	NA	TRBJ2-7	NA	TGCGCCAGCAGCTTGTCTCCAGGGGCCCCCACCTACGAGCAGTACTTC	CASSLSPGAPTYEQYF
TRBV6-1	NA	TRBJ2-5	TRBD1	TGTGCCAGCAGTGAACTGTGGTTAGGGGGCGAGACCCAGTACTTC	CASSELWLGGETQYF